This note documents a single T cell receptor (beta chain) sequence. Its antigen is not known. This entry is derived from a study of shared clonotypes between healthy human individuals. Overall study findings and caveats: Rarefaction showed that sequencing of sorted subsets was incomplete (despite large depth).

At deep level, the assay was performed. Here immunoSEQ multiplex PCR was the method, and the copy in TCRdb shows in-frame clones only, minus some. The table has around 1.5 million clones, 95% to 99% seen once. Trimming took off 7 bases at V and 1 base at J, with 10 bases between the two ends. Germline V gene sequence: CDR1 MNHNS, CDR2 SASEGT. The CDR3 is 14 residues long. This TCR was recovered from a man aged 30 to 39 in good health. The V gene is TRBV6-1, the J gene TRBJ1-4; TRBD1 is a possible D gene (5 bases). The source material was naive CD4+ T cells sorted from blood. The subset is: CD45RA+ positively selected. For the CDR3, the DNA is TGTGCCAGCATCTCGGGGGGAACTAATGAAAAACTGTTTTTT. Amino acid sequence: CASISGGTNEKLFF.